Listed below are T cell receptor beta chains from one sample, sequenced in a study of blood T cell repertoires in COVID-19. Profiled with immunoSEQ multiplex PCR; TCRdb holds only in-frame clones, not every one. The sample holds about 170,000 clones; around four fifths are singletons and the top ten take roughly 8.8%. The sample comprised peripheral blood. The receptors shown here come from a woman of 80 years or more with COVID-19, enrolled during active disease. Both conserved end residues are part of each CDR3. The D gene is left open where the match is weak. Only some rows state a clone size, as once, few, many or a class for expanded clones.

- | TRBJ2-7 | TRBV29-1 | TRBD1 | CSVTPGDRGSYEQYF | TGCAGCGTCACGCCGGGGGACAGGGGTTCCTACGAGCAGTACTTC
- | TRBJ1-2 | TRBV7-9 | - | CASSFGGAYGYTF | TGTGCCAGCAGCTTTGGAGGTGCTTATGGCTACACCTTC
- | TRBJ1-3 | TRBV3-1/TRBV3-2 | TRBD1 | CASSQPGQGNTIYF | TGTGCCAGCAGCCAGCCGGGACAGGGGAACACCATATATTTT
- | TRBJ2-3 | TRBV5-1 | TRBD1 | CASSLGQGPDTQYF | TGCGCCAGCAGCTTGGGACAGGGGCCAGATACGCAGTATTTT
once | TRBJ2-7 | TRBV13 | TRBD1 | CASSPTRQGYEQYF | TGTGCCAGCAGCCCAACAAGACAGGGTTACGAGCAGTACTTC
- | TRBJ1-5 | TRBV9 | - | CASSPSGASNQPQHF | TGTGCCAGCAGCCCCTCAGGGGCCTCCAATCAGCCCCAGCATTTT
- | TRBJ1-5 | TRBV7-2 | - | CASSLGGSQPQHF | TGTGCCAGCAGCTTGGGGGGTTCCCAGCCCCAGCATTTT
few | TRBJ1-3 | TRBV18 | - | CASSPSNRIAGNTIYF | TGTGCCAGCTCACCATCTAACAGGATCGCTGGAAACACCATATATTTT
- | TRBJ1-2 | TRBV28 | TRBD1 | CASSPGTGAGVYGYTF | TGTGCCAGCAGTCCCGGGACAGGGGCGGGAGTCTATGGCTACACCTTC
- | TRBJ2-5 | TRBV5-5 | - | CASSYQLAGGETQYF | TGTGCCAGCAGCTACCAGCTAGCCGGTGGAGAGACCCAGTACTTC
- | TRBJ2-5 | TRBV11-2 | TRBD2 | CASSPNRLAGGAGETQYF | TGTGCCAGCAGCCCCAACAGACTAGCGGGGGGCGCGGGAGAGACCCAGTACTTC
- | TRBJ2-7 | TRBV10-3 | - | CAISGTAGSYEQYF | TGTGCCATCAGTGGAACAGCAGGGTCCTACGAGCAGTACTTC
- | TRBJ1-2 | TRBV6-6 | - | CASNTGGGYGYTF | TGTGCCAGCAATACCGGGGGGGGCTATGGCTACACCTTC
- | TRBJ1-4 | TRBV9 | - | CASSATGINEKLFF | TGTGCCAGCAGCGCGACAGGAATTAATGAAAAACTGTTTTTT
few | TRBJ1-2 | TRBV11-1 | - | CARNAPGPGGYGYTF | TGTGCCAGGAACGCGCCGGGCCCGGGGGGCTATGGCTACACCTTC
- | TRBJ1-5 | TRBV28 | - | CASSTTSGGGQPQHF | TGTGCCAGCAGTACCACCTCGGGGGGTGGTCAGCCCCAGCATTTT
- | TRBJ2-1 | TRBV7-3 | - | CASSLTLQGEQFF | TGTGCCAGCAGCTTAACGTTGCAGGGTGAGCAGTTCTTC
- | TRBJ2-5 | TRBV9 | TRBD1 | CASSVEQGQGAIQYF | TGTGCCAGCAGCGTAGAGCAGGGACAGGGGGCAATCCAGTACTTC
few | TRBJ2-1 | TRBV3-1/TRBV3-2 | - | CASSLRGRTGEQFF | TGTGCCAGCAGCCTCAGGGGACGAACTGGGGAGCAGTTCTTC
- | TRBJ2-1 | TRBV12-3/TRBV12-4 | - | CASSSLVNNEQFF | TGTGCCAGCAGTTCCCTAGTTAACAATGAGCAGTTCTTC
- | TRBJ1-2 | TRBV5-5 | TRBD1 | CASSRNTGGSYGYTF | TGTGCCAGCAGCCGAAATACAGGGGGTTCGTACGGCTACACCTTC
- | TRBJ1-1 | TRBV28 | TRBD1 | CASSTGGIGTEAFF | TGTGCCAGCAGTACAGGGGGGATCGGTACTGAAGCTTTCTTT
few | TRBJ1-1 | TRBV9 | - | CASSPRVGVNTEAFF | TGTGCCAGCAGCCCCAGGGTGGGTGTGAACACTGAAGCTTTCTTT
- | TRBJ1-1 | TRBV7-9 | TRBD1 | CASSLGTGNTEAFF | TGTGCCAGCAGCTTAGGGACAGGAAACACTGAAGCTTTCTTT
- | TRBJ2-5 | TRBV25-1 | TRBD2 | CASSWTSGTTRETQYF | TGTGCCAGCAGTTGGACTAGCGGGACGACTAGAGAGACCCAGTACTTC
- | TRBJ2-7 | TRBV6-5 | TRBD2 | CASRHAGGEQYF | TGTGCCAGCAGACACGCGGGGGGCGAGCAGTACTTC
- | TRBJ2-1 | TRBV3-1/TRBV3-2 | - | CASSQGRAYNEQFF | TGTGCCAGCAGCCAAGGGCGGGCATACAATGAGCAGTTCTTC
- | TRBJ1-6 | TRBV6-5 | TRBD1 | CASKGPGQYSPLHF | TGTGCCAGCAAAGGGCCGGGACAGTATTCACCCCTCCACTTT
- | TRBJ2-2 | TRBV3-1/TRBV3-2 | - | CASSTPGLSTGELFF | TGTGCCAGCAGCACCCCGGGACTGAGCACCGGGGAGCTGTTTTTT
- | TRBJ2-7 | TRBV10-3 | - | CAISESLGQGHNEQYF | TGTGCCATCAGTGAGTCACTGGGGCAGGGGCACAACGAGCAGTACTTC
- | TRBJ1-2 | TRBV5-3 | TRBD1 | CARSLEGDRAYGYTF | TGTGCCAGAAGCTTGGAGGGGGACAGAGCCTATGGCTACACCTTC
- | TRBJ2-7 | TRBV3-1/TRBV3-2 | TRBD1 | CASSRTNPGQGRGYEQYF | TGTGCCAGCAGCCGAACAAACCCGGGACAGGGTCGCGGCTACGAGCAGTACTTC
- | TRBJ2-1 | TRBV4-1 | - | CASSQDRDSEQFF | TGCGCCAGCAGCCAAGATCGGGATTCTGAGCAGTTCTTC
- | TRBJ2-1 | TRBV2 | - | CASSAQGGNEQFF | TGTGCCAGCAGCGCCCAGGGGGGTAATGAGCAGTTCTTC
- | TRBJ1-6 | TRBV3-1/TRBV3-2 | - | CASSPRDLGSPLHF | TGTGCCAGCAGCCCCCGGGATCTGGGTTCACCCCTCCACTTT
- | TRBJ1-2 | TRBV19 | - | CASSFPTGGTNYGYTF | TGTGCCAGTAGTTTCCCAACGGGAGGGACGAACTATGGCTACACCTTC
once | TRBJ2-7 | TRBV11-3 | TRBD1 | CASSLDRGYEQYF | TGTGCCAGCAGCCTCGACAGGGGCTACGAGCAGTACTTC